This TCR beta chain was retrieved from a study of blood T cell repertoires in COVID-19. In the study overall: From the United States, Italy and Spain came samples of acute and convalescent COVID-19. The cDNA or gDNA used as material had been derived from T cells, B-cell-depleted T cells, or PBMCs.

V trimming: 4 bases; J trimming: 7 bases; junction bases outside the gene matches: 10. The CDR3 covers 16 residues. Looked up from germline, CDR1 is SGHRS and CDR2 is YFSETQ. In the study's own analysis: Estimation of nucleated cell counts was performed using reference gene primer amplification. TCRdb's table, derived via immunoSEQ multiplex PCR, lists solely in-frame clones and lacks some. The D gene and trimming were derived from the DNA, and the V and J assignments and clone size from that table. This sample yields tens of thousands of clones, of which 85% are seen a single time; under 9.5% belongs to the top ten.

What was sequenced was peripheral blood. The chain carries TRBV5-1 and TRBJ2-2, with 10 bases that match TRBD2. The source is a man older than 75 with active COVID-19. Here the CDR3 reads CASSTIAGGPGGELFF. DNA of the CDR3: TGCGCCAGCAGCACCATAGCGGGGGGCCCCGGCGGGGAGCTGTTTTTT.